This is a list of T cell receptor beta chains from one sample in a study of cytomegalovirus exposure and HLA in healthy donors. Sequencing was performed with immunoSEQ multiplex PCR; in TCRdb, only in-frame clones are kept and a portion is missing. The table has 150,000 to 200,000 clones, around 84% seen once. The sequencing sample was made of PBMCs. These receptors all come from a man aged 18 to 35 in good health and CMV-seropositive. The conserved cysteine and the conserved F or W are not part of the CDR3 here. Each record gives: V gene, J gene, CDR3 protein.

TRBV5-1	TRBJ2-7	ASSLLGTPEGEQY
TRBV9	TRBJ2-1	ASSANHEQF
TRBV27	TRBJ1-2	ASKYQGGYGYT
TRBV5-1	TRBJ2-6	ASSLTGTSVLAGGANVLT
TRBV10-2	TRBJ1-1	ATNTQGDTEAF
TRBV28	TRBJ1-5	ATGIIGPQH
TRBV10-3	TRBJ1-1	AIKTGYTEAF
TRBV5-1	TRBJ2-3	ASSQRSGTLGTDTQY
TRBV6-5	TRBJ2-1	ASSYGQGAYEQF
TRBV7-2	TRBJ2-3	ASSLPSVGTDTQY
TRBV5-1	TRBJ2-7	ASSDRTGGPYEQY
TRBV29-1	TRBJ2-1	SVKLAGGLNEQF
TRBV5-6	TRBJ1-5	ASSLNARALYQPQH
TRBV7-9	TRBJ2-1	ASSRGGGSDNEQF
TRBV6-5	TRBJ1-1	ATFPRPRAEAF
TRBV19	TRBJ1-5	ASSIQYNQPQH
TRBV6-8	TRBJ1-1	ASTGGAGRGRTEAF
TRBV5-1	TRBJ1-1	ASSFEAGMNTEAF
TRBV11-2	TRBJ2-5	ASSPGHFQETQY
TRBV5-6	TRBJ2-2	ASSLTGSTGELF
TRBV28	TRBJ1-4	ASRLTGLREKLF
TRBV7-6	TRBJ2-3	ASSFGRVSTDTQY
TRBV5-4	TRBJ2-2	ASSLVGVSNTGELF
TRBV27	TRBJ1-1	ASRSGNTEAF
TRBV5-1	TRBJ1-2	ASSLGQGARGYGYT
TRBV6-5	TRBJ2-3	ASSSTGADSDTQY
TRBV7-9	TRBJ2-7	ASSSRTSGHYEQY